These T cell receptor beta chains were read from a single sample in a study of CD8 T cells in ankylosing spondylitis. TCRdb ran MiXCR on the 5' RACE reads and lists one entry per CDR3 protein. The sample includes 250,000 to 350,000 distinct CDR3 sequences, less than 9.5% seen only once; the top ten take 13% to 15%. Sequencing was carried out using blood, either unsorted or a sorted T cell fraction (not recorded which). The source is a male donor with ankylosing spondylitis. The CDR3 runs from the conserved cysteine through the conserved F or W. The D gene is left open where the match is weak. Clone size, where shown, is once, few, many, or a class for clones that have expanded.

TRBJ2-1 | few | 16 | TRBV5-1 | TRBD1 | TGCGCCGGCAGCGACGGCGACAGGGGGGGAGGGAATGAGCAGTTCTTC | CAGSDGDRGGGNEQFF
TRBJ1-2 | many | 13 | TRBV5-1 | NA | TGCGCCAGCAGCTTGTCCCGGGACGGGGGCTACACCTTC | CASSLSRDGGYTF
TRBJ2-7 | many | 14 | TRBV29-1 | TRBD2 | TGCAGCGTCAAACCGGGACTAGCGGCCTACGAGCAGTACTTC | CSVKPGLAAYEQYF
TRBJ2-5 | few | 13 | TRBV30 | NA | TGTGCCTGGGCCACAGGGCTCGGGGAGACCCAGTACTTC | CAWATGLGETQYF
TRBJ2-7 | NA | 13 | TRBV7-9 | TRBD1 | TGTGCCAGCAGGGGGGACAGGGACCACGAGCAGTACTTC | CASRGDRDHEQYF
TRBJ1-2 | NA | 13 | TRBV3-1 | NA | TGTGCCAGCAGCCAAGGACAACACTATGGCTACACCTTC | CASSQGQHYGYTF
TRBJ2-1 | NA | 16 | TRBV11-3 | TRBD2 | TGTGCCAGCAGCTTAGACGGAGCGGGAGGGCACAATGAGCAGTTCTTC | CASSLDGAGGHNEQFF
TRBJ2-1 | many | 16 | TRBV5-1 | TRBD2 | TGCGCCAGCAGCTCAACTAGCGGGATACCCTACAATGAGCAGTTCTTC | CASSSTSGIPYNEQFF
TRBJ2-1 | few | 16 | TRBV2 | NA | TGTGCCAGCAGATCGCCGATAGCGGCCTCCTACAATGAGCAGTTCTTC | CASRSPIAASYNEQFF
TRBJ2-3 | many | 13 | TRBV10-3 | NA | TGTGCGACAACAGGGACTACCACAGATACGCAGTATTTT | CATTGTTTDTQYF
TRBJ2-3 | NA | 13 | TRBV20-1 | NA | TGCAGTGCTAGAGGGGGCTTTGCTTATACGCAGTATTTT | CSARGGFAYTQYF
TRBJ2-1 | NA | 17 | TRBV7-9 | TRBD2 | TGTGCCAGCAGTGCTCTAGCGGGAGGGCCCTCCTACAATGAGCAGTTCTTC | CASSALAGGPSYNEQFF
TRBJ2-4 | few | 18 | TRBV10-3 | TRBD1 | TGTGCCAGACCCCCCGACGGGGACAGCAGACGATCCGAAAACATTCAGTACTTC | CARPPDGDSRRSENIQYF
TRBJ2-6 | NA | 15 | TRBV7-2 | NA | TGTGCCAGCAGACGGGGAGCTGCTGGGGCCAACGTCCTGACTTTC | CASRRGAAGANVLTF
TRBJ2-3 | NA | 18 | TRBV10-3 | TRBD2 | TGTGCCATCAGTGACGGGACTAGCGGGAGGTATGACACAGATACGCAGTATTTT | CAISDGTSGRYDTDTQYF
TRBJ1-1 | NA | 15 | TRBV6-5 | TRBD1 | TGTGCCAGCAGTAACCGGGACAGGGGGGGCACTGAAGCTTTCTTT | CASSNRDRGGTEAFF
TRBJ2-3 | many | 12 | TRBV29-1 | NA | TGCAGCGGAACACTAGCCCCAGATACGCAGTATTTT | CSGTLAPDTQYF
TRBJ2-2 | NA | 15 | TRBV5-4 | NA | TGTGCCAGCAGCTCGCGACCGACGAACACCGGGGAGCTGTTTTTT | CASSSRPTNTGELFF
TRBJ1-5 | many | 15 | TRBV7-2 | TRBD1 | TGTGCCAGCAGCGGAGAACAGGGGCTCAATCAGCCCCAGCATTTT | CASSGEQGLNQPQHF
TRBJ2-5 | NA | 15 | TRBV3-1 | NA | TGTGCCAGCAGCCAAGGTCGGCAGGGTGAAGAGACCCAGTACTTC | CASSQGRQGEETQYF
TRBJ1-5 | few | 14 | TRBV5-1 | NA | TGCGCCAGCAGCTTGACAGGGTTTGATCAGCCCCAGCATTTT | CASSLTGFDQPQHF
TRBJ2-2 | many | 14 | TRBV2 | NA | TGTGCCAGCAGTGAATCGGAACTTGCCGGGGAGCTGTTTTTT | CASSESELAGELFF
TRBJ1-1 | NA | 12 | TRBV29-1 | NA | TGCAGCGTTGAAGATTGGGGAACTGAAGCTTTCTTT | CSVEDWGTEAFF
TRBJ1-5 | NA | 16 | TRBV15 | NA | TGTGCCACCAGCAGAGATCGGGCCGGGAGGAGACAGCCCCAGCATTTT | CATSRDRAGRRQPQHF
TRBJ1-3 | many | 15 | TRBV5-1 | TRBD1 | TGCGCCAGCAGCTTGGAAGGGGGCGATGGAAACACCATATATTTT | CASSLEGGDGNTIYF
TRBJ1-1 | few | 14 | TRBV12-3/TRBV12-4 | NA | TGTGCCAGCAGTTTTTACGAAACGAACACTGAAGCTTTCTTT | CASSFYETNTEAFF
TRBJ2-1 | NA | 14 | TRBV7-9 | NA | TGTGCCAGCAGCCCCATGCCCGCGCTGAATGAGCAGTTCTTC | CASSPMPALNEQFF
TRBJ1-6 | many | 15 | TRBV5-1 | NA | TGCGCCAGCAGCTCACGGACCGCTCTCCCCAGGCTCGTCTACTTT | CASSSRTALPRLVYF
TRBJ2-1 | many | 14 | TRBV28 | TRBD2 | TGTGCCAGCACCACCGGGACTAGCTACAATGAGCAGTTCTTC | CASTTGTSYNEQFF
TRBJ2-5 | many | 12 | TRBV29-1 | NA | TGCAGCTCCACCACAGGGAGACTGGCCCAGTACTTC | CSSTTGRLAQYF
TRBJ1-1 | NA | 13 | TRBV7-3 | NA | TGTGCCAGCAGCTTCTCTTTGAACACTGAAGCTTTCTTT | CASSFSLNTEAFF
TRBJ2-5 | few | 16 | TRBV7-2 | TRBD1 | TGTGCCAGCAGCAAGGATTGGACAGGAACACAAGAGACCCAGTACTTC | CASSKDWTGTQETQYF
TRBJ1-5 | many | 12 | TRBV29-1 | NA | TGCAGCGTGGGACTCCCACAACAGCCCCAGCATTTT | CSVGLPQQPQHF
TRBJ2-2 | NA | 15 | TRBV2 | NA | TGTGCCAGCAGTGAAGACAGGGTGCACACCGGGGAGCTGTTTTTT | CASSEDRVHTGELFF
TRBJ1-1 | many | 13 | TRBV12-3/TRBV12-4 | NA | TGTGCCAGCAGTTTTCTCCCGAACACTGAAGCTTTCTTT | CASSFLPNTEAFF
TRBJ2-3 | few | 12 | TRBV5-1 | NA | TGCGCCAGCAGCTTGGTTTTAGATACGCAGTATTTT | CASSLVLDTQYF
TRBJ2-2 | few | 14 | TRBV5-1 | TRBD2 | TGCGCCAGCAGCCCGGGACTAGCGCCCGGGGAGCTGTTTTTT | CASSPGLAPGELFF
TRBJ1-6 | few | 11 | TRBV7-9 | NA | TGTGCCAGCAGCTCGGGGTCACCCCTCCACTTT | CASSSGSPLHF
TRBJ2-3 | many | 15 | TRBV20-1 | NA | TGCAGTGCTAGGGCCGGGAGCGAAAACACAGATACGCAGTATTTT | CSARAGSENTDTQYF
TRBJ2-2 | NA | 15 | TRBV7-9 | TRBD2 | TGTGCCAGCAGGACTAGCGGAGGGAACACCGGGGAGCTGTTTTTT | CASRTSGGNTGELFF
TRBJ2-7 | NA | 16 | TRBV5-1 | NA | TGCGCCAGCAGCTTGACCCCGGGGATGAGCTCCTACGAGCAGTACTTC | CASSLTPGMSSYEQYF
TRBJ2-7 | many | 15 | TRBV6-5 | NA | TGTGCCAGCAGTTCCCCGGCCAGGGAAGTCTACGAGCAGTACTTC | CASSSPAREVYEQYF
TRBJ1-4 | many | 13 | TRBV12-3/TRBV12-4 | TRBD1 | TGTGCCAGCAGTTTCGGACAGGCCCGAAAACTGTTTTTT | CASSFGQARKLFF
TRBJ1-2 | few | 15 | TRBV9 | TRBD1 | TGTGCCAGCAGCGTAGAGAGGACAGGGCATTATGGCTACACCTTC | CASSVERTGHYGYTF
TRBJ1-2 | NA | 15 | TRBV7-9 | NA | TGTGCCAGCAGCTCAAGCCGGGAGCTCCATGTTCGGTTCTTCTTC | CASSSSRELHVRFFF
TRBJ2-7 | few | 14 | TRBV6-1 | NA | TGTGCCAGCAGACGGACCGGGAGTACAAACGAGCAGTACTTC | CASRRTGSTNEQYF
TRBJ1-5 | NA | 13 | TRBV29-1 | NA | TGCAGCGTTACAGGGACCCGGGACGAGCCCCAGCATTTT | CSVTGTRDEPQHF
TRBJ2-1 | few | 15 | TRBV19 | TRBD2 | TGTGCCAGTAGTAGCGGGAGCTTGTCCTACAATGAGCAGTTCTTC | CASSSGSLSYNEQFF
TRBJ2-7 | many | 13 | TRBV29-1 | NA | TGCAGCGTTGTAGGACTATTCTCCTACGAGCAGTACTTC | CSVVGLFSYEQYF
TRBJ2-3 | many | 14 | TRBV29-1 | NA | TGCAGCGTTGCTGGTCAGGGAAGGACAGATACGCAGTATTTT | CSVAGQGRTDTQYF
TRBJ1-3 | many | 16 | TRBV7-2 | NA | TGTGCCAGCAGTTTCAACGCTCTTCGAATTGGAAACACCATATATTTT | CASSFNALRIGNTIYF
TRBJ2-3 | NA | 16 | TRBV18 | TRBD2 | TGTGCCAGCTCACCAAGGACTAGCGGGGACACAGATACGCAGTATTTT | CASSPRTSGDTDTQYF
TRBJ2-1 | NA | 15 | TRBV28 | NA | TGTGCCAGCAGCGCTTTGGGAAGCCTGTACAATGAGCAGTTCTTC | CASSALGSLYNEQFF
TRBJ2-3 | NA | 16 | TRBV20-1 | NA | TGCAGTGCTAGAGATTTTCTAGTAGGGGGTACAGATACGCAGTATTTT | CSARDFLVGGTDTQYF
TRBJ2-3 | few | 14 | TRBV20-1 | TRBD2 | TGCAGTGCTAGTCCTAGCGGGAGCACAGATACGCAGTATTTT | CSASPSGSTDTQYF
TRBJ2-7 | many | 13 | TRBV5-1 | NA | TGCGCCAGCAGCTCGGGACTCCTCTACGAGCAGTACTTC | CASSSGLLYEQYF
TRBJ2-2 | many | 15 | TRBV12-5 | NA | TGTGCTAGTGGTTCGGCGGTCCTGAACACCGGGGAGCTGTTTTTT | CASGSAVLNTGELFF